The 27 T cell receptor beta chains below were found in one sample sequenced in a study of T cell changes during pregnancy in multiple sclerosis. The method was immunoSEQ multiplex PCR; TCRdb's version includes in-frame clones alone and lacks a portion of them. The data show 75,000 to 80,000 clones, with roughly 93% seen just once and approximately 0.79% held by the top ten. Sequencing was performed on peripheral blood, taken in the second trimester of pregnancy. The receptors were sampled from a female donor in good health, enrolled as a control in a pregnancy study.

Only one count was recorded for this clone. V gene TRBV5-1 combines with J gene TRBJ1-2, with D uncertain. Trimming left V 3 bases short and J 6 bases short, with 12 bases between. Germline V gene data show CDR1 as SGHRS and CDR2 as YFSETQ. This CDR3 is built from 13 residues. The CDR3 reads CASSSDEGDGYTF. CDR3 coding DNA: TGCGCCAGCAGCTCGGACGAGGGTGATGGCTACACCTTC.

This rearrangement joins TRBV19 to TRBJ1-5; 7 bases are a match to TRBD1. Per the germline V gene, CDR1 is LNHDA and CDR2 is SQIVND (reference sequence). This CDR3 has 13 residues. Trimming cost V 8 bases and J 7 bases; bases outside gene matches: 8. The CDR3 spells CASREGAGQPQHF. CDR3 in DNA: TGTGCCAGTCGGGAGGGGGCCGGCCAGCCCCAGCATTTT.

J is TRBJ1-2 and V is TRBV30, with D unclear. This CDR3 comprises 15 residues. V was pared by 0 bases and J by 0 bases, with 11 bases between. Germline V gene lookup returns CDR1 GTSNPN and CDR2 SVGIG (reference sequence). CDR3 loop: CAWSVLRASNYGYTF. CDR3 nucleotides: TGTGCCTGGAGTGTTTTAAGAGCGTCTAACTATGGCTACACCTTC.

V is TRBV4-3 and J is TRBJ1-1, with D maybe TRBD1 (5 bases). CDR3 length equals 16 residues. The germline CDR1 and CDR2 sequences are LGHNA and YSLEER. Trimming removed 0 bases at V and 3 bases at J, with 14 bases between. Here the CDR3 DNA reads TGCGCCAGCAGCCAAGATCGGGGGGAATGGGACACTGAAGCTTTCTTT. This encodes CASSQDRGEWDTEAFF.

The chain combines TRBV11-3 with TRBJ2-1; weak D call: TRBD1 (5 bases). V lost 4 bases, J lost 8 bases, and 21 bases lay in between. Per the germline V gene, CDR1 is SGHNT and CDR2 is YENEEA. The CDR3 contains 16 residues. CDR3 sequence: CASSSQGNVRSDEQFF. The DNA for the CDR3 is TGTGCCAGCAGCTCCCAGGGTAATGTTCGTTCGGATGAGCAGTTCTTC. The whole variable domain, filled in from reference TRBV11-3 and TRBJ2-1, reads EAGVVQSPRYKIIEKKQPVAFWCNPISGHNTLYWYLQNLGQGPELLIRYENEEAVDDSQLPKDRFSAERLKGVDSTLKIQPAELGDSAVYLCASSSQGNVRSDEQFFGPGTRLTVL.

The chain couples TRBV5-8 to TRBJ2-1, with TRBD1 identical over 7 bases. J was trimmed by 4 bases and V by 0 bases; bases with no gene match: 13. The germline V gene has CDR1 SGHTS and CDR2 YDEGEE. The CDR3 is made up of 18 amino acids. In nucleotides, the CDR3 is TGTGCCAGCAGCTTGGGACCCGGGTACAGGGGCGCATACAATGAGCAGTTCTTC. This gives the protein CASSLGPGYRGAYNEQFF. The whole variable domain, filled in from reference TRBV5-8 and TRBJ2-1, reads EAGVTQSPTHLIKTRGQQATLRCSPISGHTSVYWYQQALGLGLQFLLWYDEGEERNRGNFPPRFSGRQFPNYSSELNVNALELEDSALYLCASSLGPGYRGAYNEQFFGPGTRLTVL.

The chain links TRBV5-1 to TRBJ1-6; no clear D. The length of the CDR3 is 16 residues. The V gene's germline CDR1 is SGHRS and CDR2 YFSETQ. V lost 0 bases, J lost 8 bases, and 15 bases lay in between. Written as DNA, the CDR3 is TGCGCCAGCAGCTTGGGAGTTCTTTCCGTCCATTCACCCCTCCACTTT. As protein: CASSLGVLSVHSPLHF. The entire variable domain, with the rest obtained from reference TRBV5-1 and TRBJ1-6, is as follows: KAGVTQTPRYLIKTRGQQVTLSCSPISGHRSVSWYQQTPGQGLQFLFEYFSETQRNKGNFPGRFSGRQFSNSRSEMNVSTLELGDSALYLCASSLGVLSVHSPLHFGNGTRLTVT.

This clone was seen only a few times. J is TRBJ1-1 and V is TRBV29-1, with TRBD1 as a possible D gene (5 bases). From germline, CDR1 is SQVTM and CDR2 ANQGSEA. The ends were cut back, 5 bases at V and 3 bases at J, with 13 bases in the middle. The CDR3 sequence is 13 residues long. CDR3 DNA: TGCAGCGTTTTTACAGGCGGGGACACTGAAGCTTTCTTT. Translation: CSVFTGGDTEAFF.

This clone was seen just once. For the CDR3, the DNA is TGTGCCAGCAGCTGGACTAGCGGGCTTTCAGATACGCAGTATTTT. This translates into CASSWTSGLSDTQYF. V gene TRBV6-1 combines with J gene TRBJ2-3; 11 nucleotides agree with TRBD2. Germline-derived CDR1 and CDR2 are MNHNS and SASEGT. This CDR3 contains 15 residues. The V segment lost 6 bases and the J segment 4 bases; nucleotides outside the gene matches: 6.

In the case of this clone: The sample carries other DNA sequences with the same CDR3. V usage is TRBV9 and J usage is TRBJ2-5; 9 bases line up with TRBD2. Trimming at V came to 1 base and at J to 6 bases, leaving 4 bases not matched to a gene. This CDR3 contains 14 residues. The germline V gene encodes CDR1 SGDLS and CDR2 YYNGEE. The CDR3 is CASSVLAGLQTQYF. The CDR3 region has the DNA TGTGCCAGCAGCGTACTAGCGGGGCTTCAGACCCAGTACTTC.

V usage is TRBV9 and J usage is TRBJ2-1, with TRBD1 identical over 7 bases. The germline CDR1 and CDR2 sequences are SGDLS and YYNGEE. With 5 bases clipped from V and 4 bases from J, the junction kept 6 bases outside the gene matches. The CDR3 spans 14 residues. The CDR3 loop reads CASSARDSYNEQFF. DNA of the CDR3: TGTGCCAGCAGTGCCCGGGACAGTTACAATGAGCAGTTCTTC.

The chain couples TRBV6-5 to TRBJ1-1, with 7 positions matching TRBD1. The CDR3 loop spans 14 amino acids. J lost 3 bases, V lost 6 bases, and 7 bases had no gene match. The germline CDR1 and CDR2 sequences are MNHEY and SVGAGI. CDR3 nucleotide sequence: TGTGCCAGCAGGTATACAGGGGAACACACTGAAGCTTTCTTT. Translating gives CASRYTGEHTEAFF.

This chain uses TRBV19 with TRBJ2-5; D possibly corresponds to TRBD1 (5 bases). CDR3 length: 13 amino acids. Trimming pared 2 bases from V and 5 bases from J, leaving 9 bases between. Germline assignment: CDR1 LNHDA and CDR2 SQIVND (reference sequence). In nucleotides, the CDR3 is TGTGCCAGTAGTATACAGGGCGTGGAGACCCAGTACTTC. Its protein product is CASSIQGVETQYF.

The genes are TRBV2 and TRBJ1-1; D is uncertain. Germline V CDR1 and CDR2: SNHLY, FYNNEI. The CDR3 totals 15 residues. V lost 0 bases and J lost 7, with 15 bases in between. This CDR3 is CASSEAGTVIGEAFF. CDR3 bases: TGTGCCAGCAGTGAAGCGGGCACTGTTATAGGTGAAGCTTTCTTT.

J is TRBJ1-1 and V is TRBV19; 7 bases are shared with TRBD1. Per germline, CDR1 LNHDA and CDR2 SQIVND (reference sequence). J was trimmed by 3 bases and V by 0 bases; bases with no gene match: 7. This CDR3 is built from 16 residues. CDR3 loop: CASSIEGQNSYTEAFF. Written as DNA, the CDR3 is TGTGCCAGTAGTATAGAGGGACAGAATAGTTACACTGAAGCTTTCTTT.

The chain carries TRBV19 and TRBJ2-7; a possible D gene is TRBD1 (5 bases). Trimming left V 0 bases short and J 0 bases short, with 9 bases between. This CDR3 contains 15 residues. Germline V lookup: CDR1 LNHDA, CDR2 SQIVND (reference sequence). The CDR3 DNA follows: TGTGCCAGTAGTATAGAAACAGGCCACTCCTACGAGCAGTACTTC. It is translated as CASSIETGHSYEQYF.

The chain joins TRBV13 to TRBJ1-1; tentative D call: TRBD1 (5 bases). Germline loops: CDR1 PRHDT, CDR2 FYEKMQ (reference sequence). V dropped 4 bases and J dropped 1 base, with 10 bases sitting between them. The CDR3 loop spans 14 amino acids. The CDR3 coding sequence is TGTGCCAGCAGCTCACAAGGGGCGAACACTGAAGCTTTCTTT. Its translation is CASSSQGANTEAFF.

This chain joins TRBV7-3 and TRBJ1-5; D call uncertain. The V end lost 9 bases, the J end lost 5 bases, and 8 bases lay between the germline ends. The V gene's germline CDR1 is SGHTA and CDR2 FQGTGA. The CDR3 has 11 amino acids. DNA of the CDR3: TGTGCCAGACGGGGAGATCAGCCCCAGCATTTT. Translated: CARRGDQPQHF.

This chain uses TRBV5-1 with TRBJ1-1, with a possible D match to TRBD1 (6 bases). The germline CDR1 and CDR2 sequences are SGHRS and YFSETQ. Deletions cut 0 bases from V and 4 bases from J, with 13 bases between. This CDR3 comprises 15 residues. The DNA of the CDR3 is TGCGCCAGCAGCTTGGAGACAGGATCGATCACTGAAGCTTTCTTT. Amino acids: CASSLETGSITEAFF.

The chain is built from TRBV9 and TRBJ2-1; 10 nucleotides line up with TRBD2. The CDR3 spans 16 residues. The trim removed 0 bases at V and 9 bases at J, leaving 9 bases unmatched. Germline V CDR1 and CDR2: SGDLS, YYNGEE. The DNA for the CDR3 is TGTGCCAGCAGCGTAGAAGCGGGGGGGCCTCTAGGTGAGCAGTTCTTC. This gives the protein CASSVEAGGPLGEQFF.

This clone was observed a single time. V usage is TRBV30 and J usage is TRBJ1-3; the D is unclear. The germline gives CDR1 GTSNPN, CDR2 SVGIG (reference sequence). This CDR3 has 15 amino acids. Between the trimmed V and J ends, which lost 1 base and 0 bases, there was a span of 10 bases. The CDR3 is CAWSATGSSGNTIYF. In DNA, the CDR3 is TGTGCCTGGAGTGCCACTGGGAGCTCTGGAAACACCATATATTTT.

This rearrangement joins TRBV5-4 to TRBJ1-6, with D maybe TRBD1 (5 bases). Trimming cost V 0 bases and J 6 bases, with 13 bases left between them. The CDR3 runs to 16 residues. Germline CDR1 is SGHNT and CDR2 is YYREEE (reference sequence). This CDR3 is CASSLAVTEANSPLHF. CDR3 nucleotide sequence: TGTGCCAGCAGCTTGGCCGTGACAGAAGCTAATTCACCCCTCCACTTT.

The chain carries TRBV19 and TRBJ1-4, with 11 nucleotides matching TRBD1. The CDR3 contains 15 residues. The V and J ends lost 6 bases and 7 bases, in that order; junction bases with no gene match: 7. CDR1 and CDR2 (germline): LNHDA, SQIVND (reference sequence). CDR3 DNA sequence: TGTGCCAGTAGCCGGACAGGGGGCGTTGTTGAAAAACTGTTTTTT. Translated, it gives CASSRTGGVVEKLFF.

The CDR3 DNA reads as TGTGCCAGTAGTATCCCATCCTACGACACTGAAGCTTTCTTT. Its translation: CASSIPSYDTEAFF. The V call is TRBV19, the J call TRBJ1-1, with no clear D. V lost 3 bases and J 3 bases, leaving 11 bases between the germline ends. The CDR3 extends over 14 amino acids. Germline V CDR1 and CDR2: LNHDA, SQIVND (reference sequence).

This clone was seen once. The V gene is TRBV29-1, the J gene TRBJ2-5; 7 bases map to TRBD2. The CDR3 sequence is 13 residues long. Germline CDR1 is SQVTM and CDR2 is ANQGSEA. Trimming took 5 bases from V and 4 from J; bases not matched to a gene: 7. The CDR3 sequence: CSVNGLDRETQYF. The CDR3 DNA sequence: TGCAGCGTTAACGGACTAGATCGAGAGACCCAGTACTTC. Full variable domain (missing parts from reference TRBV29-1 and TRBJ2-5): SAVISQKPSRDICQRGTSLTIQCQVDSQVTMMFWYRQQPGQSLTLIATANQGSEATYESGFVIDKFPISRPNLTFSTLTVSNMSPEDSSIYLCSVNGLDRETQYFGPGTRLLVL.

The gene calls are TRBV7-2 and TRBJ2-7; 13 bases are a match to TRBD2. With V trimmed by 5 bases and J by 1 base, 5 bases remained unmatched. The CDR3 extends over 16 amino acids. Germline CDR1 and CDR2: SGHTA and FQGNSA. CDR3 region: CASSIGLAGVSYEQYF. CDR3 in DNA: TGTGCCAGCAGCATCGGACTAGCGGGGGTATCCTACGAGCAGTACTTC.

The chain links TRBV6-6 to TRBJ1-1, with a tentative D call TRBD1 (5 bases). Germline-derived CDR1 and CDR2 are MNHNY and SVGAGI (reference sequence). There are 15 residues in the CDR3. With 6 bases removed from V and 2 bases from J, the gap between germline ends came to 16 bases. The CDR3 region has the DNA TGTGCCAGCAGACCCGAAGGGGCCGACAACACTGAAGCTTTCTTT. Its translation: CASRPEGADNTEAFF.